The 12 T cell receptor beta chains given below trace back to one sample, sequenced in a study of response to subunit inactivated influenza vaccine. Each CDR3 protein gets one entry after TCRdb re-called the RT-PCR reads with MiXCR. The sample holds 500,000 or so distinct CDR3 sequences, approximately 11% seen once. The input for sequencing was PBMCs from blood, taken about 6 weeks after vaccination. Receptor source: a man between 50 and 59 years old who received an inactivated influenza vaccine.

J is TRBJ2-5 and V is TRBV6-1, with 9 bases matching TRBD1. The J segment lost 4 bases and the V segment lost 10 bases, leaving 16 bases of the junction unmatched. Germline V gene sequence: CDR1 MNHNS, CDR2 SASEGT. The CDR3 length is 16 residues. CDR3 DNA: TGTGCCACCTATCGGACAGGGGCAAGGGCTGCAGAGACCCAGTACTTC. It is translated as CATYRTGARAAETQYF.

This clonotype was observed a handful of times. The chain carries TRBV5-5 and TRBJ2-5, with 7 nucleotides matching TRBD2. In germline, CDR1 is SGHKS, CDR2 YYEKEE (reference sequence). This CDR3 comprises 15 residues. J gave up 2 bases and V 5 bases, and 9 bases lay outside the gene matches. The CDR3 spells CASSLWASGQETQYF. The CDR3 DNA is TGTGCCAGCAGTTTGTGGGCTAGCGGACAAGAGACCCAGTACTTC.

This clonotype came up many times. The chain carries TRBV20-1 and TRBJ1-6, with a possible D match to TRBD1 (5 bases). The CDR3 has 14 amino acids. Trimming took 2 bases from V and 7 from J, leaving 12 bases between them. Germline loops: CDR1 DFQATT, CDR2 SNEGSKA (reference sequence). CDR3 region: CSARQGSQNSPLHF. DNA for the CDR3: TGCAGTGCTAGACAGGGAAGTCAAAATTCACCCCTCCACTTT.

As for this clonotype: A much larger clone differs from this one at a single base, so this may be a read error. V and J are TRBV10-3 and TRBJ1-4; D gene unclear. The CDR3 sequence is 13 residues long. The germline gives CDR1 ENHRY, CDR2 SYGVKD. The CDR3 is CAIRFRSDEKLVF. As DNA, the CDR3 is TGTGCCATCAGGTTTCGGTCAGATGAAAAACTGGTTTTT.

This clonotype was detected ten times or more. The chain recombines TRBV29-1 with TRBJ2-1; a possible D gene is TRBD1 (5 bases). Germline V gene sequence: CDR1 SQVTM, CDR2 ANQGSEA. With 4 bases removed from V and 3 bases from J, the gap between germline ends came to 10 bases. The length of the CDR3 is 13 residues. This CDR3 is CSVAAGLYNEQFF. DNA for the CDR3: TGCAGCGTTGCTGCAGGGCTCTACAATGAGCAGTTCTTC.

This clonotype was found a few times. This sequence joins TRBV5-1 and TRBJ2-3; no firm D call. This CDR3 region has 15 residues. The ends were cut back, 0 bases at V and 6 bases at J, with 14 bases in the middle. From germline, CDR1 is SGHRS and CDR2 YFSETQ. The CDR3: CASSLAPANRDTQYF. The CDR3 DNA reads TGCGCCAGCAGCTTGGCCCCGGCAAACCGGGATACGCAGTATTTT.

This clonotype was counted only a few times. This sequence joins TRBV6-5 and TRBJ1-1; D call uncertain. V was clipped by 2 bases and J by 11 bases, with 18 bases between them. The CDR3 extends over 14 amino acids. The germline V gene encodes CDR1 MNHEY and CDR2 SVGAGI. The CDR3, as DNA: TGTGCCAGCAGTTACCTGGCAGAACCTTCGGAGGCTTTCTTT. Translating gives CASSYLAEPSEAFF.

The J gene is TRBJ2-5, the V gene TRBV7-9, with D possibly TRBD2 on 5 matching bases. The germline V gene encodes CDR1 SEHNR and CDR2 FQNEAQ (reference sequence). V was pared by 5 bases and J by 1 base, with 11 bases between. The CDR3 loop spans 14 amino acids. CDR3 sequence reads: CASSPGITQETQYF. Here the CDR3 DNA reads TGTGCCAGCAGCCCGGGGATTACCCAAGAGACCCAGTACTTC.

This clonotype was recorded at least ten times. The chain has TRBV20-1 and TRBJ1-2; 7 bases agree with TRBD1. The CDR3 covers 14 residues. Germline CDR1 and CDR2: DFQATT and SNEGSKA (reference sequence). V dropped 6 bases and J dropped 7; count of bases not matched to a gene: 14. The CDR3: CSARTGTVAGGYTF. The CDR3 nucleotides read TGCAGTGCGAGGACCGGGACAGTAGCCGGTGGCTACACCTTC.

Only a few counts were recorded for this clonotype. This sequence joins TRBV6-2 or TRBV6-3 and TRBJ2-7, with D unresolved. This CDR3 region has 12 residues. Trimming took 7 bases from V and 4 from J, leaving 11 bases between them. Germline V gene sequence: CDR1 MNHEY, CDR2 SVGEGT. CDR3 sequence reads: CASTSLGYEQYF. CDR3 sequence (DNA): TGTGCCAGCACCTCCTTAGGTTACGAGCAGTACTTC.

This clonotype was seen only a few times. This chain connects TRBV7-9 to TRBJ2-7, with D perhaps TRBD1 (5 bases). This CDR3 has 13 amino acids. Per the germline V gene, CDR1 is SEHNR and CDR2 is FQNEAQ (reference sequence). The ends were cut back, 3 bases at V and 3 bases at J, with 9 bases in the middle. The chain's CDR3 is CASSFKGYYEQYF. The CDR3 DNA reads TGTGCCAGCAGCTTTAAGGGGTACTACGAGCAGTACTTC.

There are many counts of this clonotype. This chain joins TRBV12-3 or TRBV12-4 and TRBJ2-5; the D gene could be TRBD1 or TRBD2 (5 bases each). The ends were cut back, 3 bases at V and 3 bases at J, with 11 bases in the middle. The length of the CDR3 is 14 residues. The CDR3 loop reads CASSFGDPKETQYF. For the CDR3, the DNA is TGTGCCAGCAGTTTCGGGGACCCAAAAGAGACCCAGTACTTC.